This passage covers 11 T cell receptor beta chains from one sample sequenced in a study of identical twins. TCRdb passed the 5' RACE reads through MiXCR, listing each CDR3 protein once. Of around 570,000 distinct CDR3 sequences listed, more than 9% are singletons. Separately, the same data were catalogued under a study of yellow fever vaccine responses in identical twins.

Sequenced sample: PBMCs. The source is a young woman in good health.

Only a few counts were recorded for this clonotype. This rearrangement joins TRBV29-1 to TRBJ2-3, with 13 positions matching TRBD2. The V gene's germline CDR1 is SQVTM and CDR2 ANQGSEA. Unmatched junction bases numbered 7, after V lost 4 bases and J lost 0 bases. CDR3 length: 17 amino acids. This chain's CDR3 is CSVGGLAGPTSTDTQYF. CDR3 sequence (DNA): TGCAGCGTTGGGGGACTAGCGGGGCCCACTAGCACAGATACGCAGTATTTT.

The rearrangement links TRBV19 to TRBJ2-3, with a weak D call TRBD2 (5 bases). V was cut by 7 bases and J by 1 base, with 12 bases left in between. Per germline, CDR1 LNHDA and CDR2 SQIVND (reference sequence). The CDR3 contains 14 residues. The CDR3 coding sequence is TGTGCCAGTACCAAGCGGTGGGGCACAGATACGCAGTATTTT. This translates into CASTKRWGTDTQYF.

In this sample, this clonotype turned up a few times. The chain carries TRBV3-1 and TRBJ1-5; D may be TRBD1 (6 bases). The germline CDR1 and CDR2 sequences are LGHDT and YNNKEL (reference sequence). Trimming removed 0 bases from V and 7 bases from J, with 16 bases in between. CDR3 size: 16 residues. The CDR3 DNA reads TGTGCCAGCAGCCAAGATGGGGGCGGAAAGGGGCAGCCCCAGCATTTT. Translating it yields CASSQDGGGKGQPQHF.

Ten or more counts support this clonotype. CDR3 nucleotides: TGTGCCACCCTGATGGGCTATGGCTACACCTTC. This translates into CATLMGYGYTF. The chain employs TRBV6-6 and TRBJ1-2, with D uncertain. CDR1 and CDR2 (germline): MNHNY, SVGAGI (reference sequence). Trimming took 10 bases from V and 4 from J, leaving 10 bases between them. There are 11 residues in the CDR3.

This clonotype was seen a few times. The rearrangement uses TRBV24-1 and TRBJ2-5; the match to TRBD2 covers 7 bases. CDR1 and CDR2 (germline): KGHDR, SFDVKD. V was clipped by 0 bases and J by 3 bases; unmatched bases: 0. This CDR3 comprises 14 residues. For the CDR3, the DNA is TGTGCCACCAGTGATTTGACTAGCGAAGAGACCCAGTACTTC. As protein: CATSDLTSEETQYF.

This clonotype was detected only a few times. The gene calls are TRBV20-1 and TRBJ2-3; TRBD2 aligns across 9 bases. This CDR3 has 13 residues. The ends lost 6 bases at V and 1 base at J; junction bases unmatched: 2. Germline lookup yields CDR1 DFQATT and CDR2 SNEGSKA (reference sequence). CDR3 protein: CSALAGGTDTQYF. CDR3 nucleotide sequence: TGCAGTGCGTTAGCGGGAGGCACAGATACGCAGTATTTT.

V gene TRBV6-5 combines with J gene TRBJ2-7; no clear D gene. V was pared by 0 bases and J by 4 bases, with 16 bases between. Germline assignment: CDR1 MNHEY and CDR2 SVGAGI. This CDR3 contains 16 residues. The CDR3 loop is CASSYSIKGLSYEQYF. The CDR3 DNA reads as TGTGCCAGCAGTTACTCGATTAAGGGTCTCAGTTACGAGCAGTACTTC.

The sample holds one count of this clonotype. The V gene is TRBV6-2 or TRBV6-3, the J gene TRBJ2-7; D is unclear. The V end lost 7 bases, the J end lost 0 bases, and 13 bases lay between the germline ends. Germline V gene data show CDR1 as MNHEY and CDR2 as SVGEGT. This CDR3 contains 14 residues. The CDR3 reads CASTSRLASYEQYF. CDR3 sequence (DNA): TGTGCCAGCACCTCCCGGCTCGCCTCCTACGAGCAGTACTTC.

This clonotype was recorded a few times. V usage is TRBV28 and J usage is TRBJ2-7, with TRBD2 identical over 10 bases. The J segment lost 4 bases and the V segment lost 9 bases, leaving 6 bases of the junction unmatched. Germline CDR1 and CDR2: MDHEN and SYDVKM. This CDR3 is built from 13 residues. The CDR3 loop reads CASSSGSWYEQYF. The CDR3, as DNA: TGTGCCAGTTCTAGCGGGAGTTGGTACGAGCAGTACTTC.

This clonotype has ten or more counts. The V gene is TRBV29-1, the J gene TRBJ2-2; D is uncertain. CDR3 size: 13 residues. Trimming cost V 3 bases and J 1 base, with 6 bases left between them. Germline V gene data show CDR1 as SQVTM and CDR2 as ANQGSEA. This CDR3 is CSVETQNTGELFF. CDR3 DNA: TGCAGCGTTGAGACACAGAACACCGGGGAGCTGTTTTTT.

This clonotype has at least ten counts. J is TRBJ2-2 and V is TRBV3-1; 9 positions agree with TRBD2. The CDR3 covers 16 residues. V shed 0 bases and J 7 bases; nucleotides not matched to a gene: 6. Per the germline V gene, CDR1 is LGHDT and CDR2 is YNNKEL (reference sequence). DNA for the CDR3: TGTGCCAGCAGCCAAGAAGTAGCGGGGGTATTCGGGGAGCTGTTTTTT. Translated: CASSQEVAGVFGELFF.